Listed below are T cell receptor beta chains from one sample, sequenced in a study of cytomegalovirus exposure and HLA in healthy donors. Assay used: immunoSEQ multiplex PCR; TCRdb lists only in-frame clones, some missing. The table shows some 110,000 clones, with roughly 76% occurring only once. The source material was PBMCs. These receptor sequences come from a man aged 30-40 years in good health and CMV-seronegative. Each CDR3 is given with its conserved first and last residue. A D gene is named only where the DNA matches it firmly. Expanded clones get a size class; other rows say once, few or many, or leave the size out.

j_call | clone_size | d_call | v_call | cdr3_nt | cdr3_aa
TRBJ1-5 | - | TRBD1 | TRBV18 | TGTGCCAGCTCTCCCGGACAGGGGAATCAGCCCCAGCATTTT | CASSPGQGNQPQHF
TRBJ1-1 | - | - | TRBV7-9 | TGTGCCAGCAGCTCCACACCTCTGAACACTGAAGCTTTCTTT | CASSSTPLNTEAFF
TRBJ2-3 | - | - | TRBV29-1 | TGCAGCGTTGAAGATCTTAAGGAGGGCACAGATACGCAGTATTTT | CSVEDLKEGTDTQYF
TRBJ2-1 | - | - | TRBV11-3 | TGTGCCAGCAGCTCCGCTAGACTTGGCGATCAGTTCTTC | CASSSARLGDQFF
TRBJ2-1 | - | - | TRBV4-1 | TGCGCCAGCAGCCAAGGGCAAGGGAGGTCCTACAATGAGCAGTTCTTC | CASSQGQGRSYNEQFF
TRBJ1-1 | - | - | TRBV18 | TGTGCCAGCTCATCCCGCCCTTTTAGAGGTCACACTGAAGCTTTCTTT | CASSSRPFRGHTEAFF
TRBJ1-2 | - | TRBD1 | TRBV6-1 | TGTGCCAGCATGAAGGGGGGGACAGGGGTAACGGGCTACACCTTC | CASMKGGTGVTGYTF
TRBJ1-4 | once | TRBD1 | TRBV28 | TGTGCCAGCAGTCTTTTAGGGGGGACAGGGGTTAAGGAAAAACTGTTTTTT | CASSLLGGTGVKEKLFF
TRBJ2-1 | few | - | TRBV2 | TGTGCCAGCAGTCCCACCCGGGCCTACAATGAGCAGTTCTTC | CASSPTRAYNEQFF
TRBJ1-3 | - | - | TRBV5-1 | TGCGCCAGCAGCCCGGTTTCTCAGGGCGGAGGAAACACCATATATTTT | CASSPVSQGGGNTIYF
TRBJ2-3 | - | - | TRBV28 | TGTGCCAGCAGTTTATATTGGAGGGGCACAGGAAGCACAGATACGCAGTATTTT | CASSLYWRGTGSTDTQYF
TRBJ1-5 | - | TRBD1 | TRBV28 | TGTGCCAGCAGTGTATTCACAGGGGCTCGCAATCAGCCCCAGCATTTT | CASSVFTGARNQPQHF
TRBJ1-1 | - | - | TRBV29-1 | TGCAGCGTTGTTGGTGGGAAGGGGGGGACTGAAGCTTTCTTT | CSVVGGKGGTEAFF
TRBJ1-1 | few | - | TRBV16 | TGTGCCAGCAGCCAATCGGGGGGAACTGAAGCTTTCTTT | CASSQSGGTEAFF
TRBJ2-4 | - | TRBD1 | TRBV7-9 | TGTGCCAGCAGCACCGGGACAGGAGAAGCCAAAAACATTCAGTACTTC | CASSTGTGEAKNIQYF
TRBJ2-3 | - | TRBD2 | TRBV6-1 | TGTGCCAGCAGTGATCTAGCGGGGGGGAGAACAGATACGCAGTATTTT | CASSDLAGGRTDTQYF
TRBJ2-5 | - | TRBD2 | TRBV11-2 | TGTGCCAGCAGCTGGGGGGCGGGGGGGCAAGAGACCCAGTACTTC | CASSWGAGGQETQYF
TRBJ1-5 | - | TRBD1 | TRBV11-3 | TGTGCCAGCAGCTTAGAGTGGTTCAGGGGGCGCCGCAATCAGCCCCAGCATTTT | CASSLEWFRGRRNQPQHF
TRBJ2-5 | - | - | TRBV28 | TGTGCCAGCAGTTTAAGTGGGACATGGCAAGAGACCCAGTACTTC | CASSLSGTWQETQYF
TRBJ2-3 | - | TRBD2 | TRBV9 | TGTGCCAGCAGCGTAGGTCTAGCGGGGGGCCGGGTAGATACGCAGTATTTT | CASSVGLAGGRVDTQYF
TRBJ1-4 | - | - | TRBV28 | TGTGCCAGCAGTTTTCTTCCAGGGCAAGATAATGAAAAACTGTTTTTT | CASSFLPGQDNEKLFF
TRBJ2-2 | once | - | TRBV7-9 | TGTGCCAGCAGCTCTTGGGGCCAGAACACCGGGGAGCTGTTTTTT | CASSSWGQNTGELFF
TRBJ1-5 | - | - | TRBV27 | TGTGCCAGCAGTTTATCTCCAGGAGGCCAGCCCCAGCATTTT | CASSLSPGGQPQHF
TRBJ1-5 | - | - | TRBV7-9 | TGTGCCAGCAGCTTAGAGGGGGGGCTCAATCAGCCCCAGCATTTT | CASSLEGGLNQPQHF
TRBJ1-2 | - | - | TRBV7-2 | TGTGCCAGCAGCTTGGCCGGGAACAACTATGGCTACACCTTC | CASSLAGNNYGYTF
TRBJ2-3 | - | - | TRBV6-1 | TGTGCCAGCAGTGAAGCTCGCTGGCAAACAATCACAGATACGCAGTATTTT | CASSEARWQTITDTQYF
TRBJ1-2 | - | - | TRBV29-1 | TGCAGCGTTGGCCTAACCTCGAATGGCTACACCTTC | CSVGLTSNGYTF
TRBJ1-3 | - | - | TRBV5-1 | TGCGCCAGCAGCTTGATGGCGGGACCTGGAAACACCATATATTTT | CASSLMAGPGNTIYF